Following are 24 T cell receptor beta chains from one sample sequenced in a study of beta chain features in type 1 diabetes. The isolated RNA, all of it, was reverse transcribed, so expressed TCRB transcripts were what got sequenced. Some clones are missing from TCRdb's copy, which holds only in-frame ones; the method was immunoSEQ multiplex PCR. The sample records about 360,000 clones, around 12% being singletons. Source material: naive CD4+ T cells from blood. The receptors stem from a young man in good health.

This clone was detected only a few times. The gene calls are TRBV28 and TRBJ1-1; possibly TRBD1 for D (5 bases). CDR1 is MDHEN, CDR2 SYDVKM, per germline. V was trimmed by 3 bases and J by 0 bases, leaving 17 bases between them. CDR3 length: 17 amino acids. As DNA, the CDR3 is TGTGCCAGCAGTTTTTCAGGGCCCACTACTTTGAACACTGAAGCTTTCTTT. Encoded protein: CASSFSGPTTLNTEAFF.

The chain combines TRBV5-6 with TRBJ2-5; 8 positions match TRBD2. The CDR3 loop spans 16 amino acids. CDR1 and CDR2 (germline): SGHDT, YYEEEE. Germline trimming cut 0 bases from V and 5 bases from J; bases unmatched to any gene: 9. The CDR3 DNA is TGTGCCAGCAGCTTGGAAACAGCGGGAGTGAGGGAGACCCAGTACTTC. The encoded protein is CASSLETAGVRETQYF.

Only a few counts were recorded for this clone. The V call is TRBV4-1, the J call TRBJ2-3; 9 bases align to TRBD1. The CDR3 has 16 residues. V dropped 2 bases and J dropped 2; count of bases not matched to a gene: 5. Germline loops: CDR1 MGHRA, CDR2 YSYEKL. The CDR3 nucleotides are TGCGCCAGCAGCCAATGGACAGGGGAGTACACAGATACGCAGTATTTT. Amino acids: CASSQWTGEYTDTQYF.

The chain recombines TRBV28 with TRBJ1-4; TRBD1 might be the D (5 bases). Looked up from germline, CDR1 is MDHEN and CDR2 is SYDVKM. This CDR3 contains 15 residues. Deletions cut 3 bases from V and 6 bases from J, with 14 bases between. The CDR3 DNA reads as TGTGCCAGCAGTTTCCCCGGCCGGGGGGATGAAAAACTGTTTTTT. Amino acid sequence: CASSFPGRGDEKLFF.

With regard to this clone: The same CDR3 can be traced to other DNA sequences in this sample. The genes are TRBV20-1 and TRBJ1-1; no reliable D call. This CDR3 region has 11 residues. Germline V gene lookup returns CDR1 DFQATT and CDR2 SNEGSKA (reference sequence). V was shortened by 6 bases and J by 1 base, with 6 bases between the two germline ends. This chain's CDR3 is CSAEGNTEAFF. In DNA form, the CDR3 reads TGCAGTGCGGAGGGGAACACTGAAGCTTTCTTT.

This clone was counted a few times. At the DNA level, this CDR3 is encoded by other sequences in the same sample as well. The J gene is TRBJ2-3, the V gene TRBV7-9, with D hard to call. This CDR3 region has 12 residues. V was cut by 5 bases and J by 3 bases, with 6 bases left in between. CDR1 and CDR2 (germline): SEHNR, FQNEAQ (reference sequence). CDR3 bases: TGTGCCAGCAGCCCCGGGACAGATACGCAGTATTTT. It specifies CASSPGTDTQYF.

This clone was seen a handful of times. DNA of the CDR3: TGTGCCAGTCGGAGGGAGGACTACGAGCAGTACTTC. Translated, it gives CASRREDYEQYF. The chain employs TRBV2 and TRBJ2-5; D is possibly TRBD2 (6 bases). The closer fit of TRBJ2-7 to the DNA end suggests the J call may be wrong. The germline V gene encodes CDR1 SNHLY and CDR2 FYNNEI. The CDR3 sequence is 12 residues long.

The chain recombines TRBV5-1 with TRBJ2-3, with a possible D match to TRBD1 (5 bases). Trimming removed 1 base at V and 5 bases at J, with 11 bases between. This CDR3 region has 14 residues. CDR1 is SGHRS and CDR2 is YFSETQ in the germline V gene. In nucleotides, the CDR3 is TGCGCCAGCAGCTTGTCTGGGGCAATAGATACGCAGTATTTT. This sequence encodes CASSLSGAIDTQYF.

This clone appeared a few times. The chain couples TRBV7-9 to TRBJ1-5; the match to TRBD1 covers 8 bases. The CDR3 loop spans 14 amino acids. V shed 3 bases, J shed 7 bases, and the junction held 5 bases outside the gene matches. The germline gives CDR1 SEHNR, CDR2 FQNEAQ (reference sequence). CDR3: CASSFQGARQPQHF. DNA of the CDR3: TGTGCCAGCAGCTTTCAGGGGGCTAGGCAGCCCCAGCATTTT.

The V gene is TRBV6-1, the J gene TRBJ2-5; D ambiguous. The CDR3 runs 9 residues. V was pared by 7 bases and J by 7 bases, with 4 bases between. Per the germline V gene, CDR1 is MNHNS and CDR2 is SASEGT. CDR3: CASIRTQYF. The CDR3 bases are TGTGCCAGCATCCGGACCCAGTACTTC.

This clone was seen more than once but under ten times. J is TRBJ2-7 and V is TRBV28, with TRBD1 as a possible D gene (7 bases). The germline gives CDR1 MDHEN, CDR2 SYDVKM. Deletions cut 5 bases from V and 2 bases from J, with 13 bases between. This CDR3 contains 14 residues. The CDR3 nucleotides are TGTGCCAGCAGTCCAGGGGGGCCTCCCTACGAGCAGTACTTC. This sequence encodes CASSPGGPPYEQYF.

In its sample, this clone was seen a few times. The chain recombines TRBV29-1 with TRBJ1-1, with D uncertain. CDR3 length: 11 amino acids. V was cut by 7 bases and J by 0 bases, with 6 bases left in between. CDR1 and CDR2 from the germline V gene are SQVTM and ANQGSEA. The CDR3 coding sequence is TGCAGCGCGGAGATGAACACTGAAGCTTTCTTT. Protein product: CSAEMNTEAFF.

Only a few counts were recorded for this clone. CDR3 sequence: CASSLDPGTSGRDNEQFF. Written as DNA, the CDR3 is TGTGCCAGCAGCTTGGATCCCGGGACTAGCGGGAGGGACAATGAGCAGTTCTTC. V gene TRBV5-4 combines with J gene TRBJ2-1, with 16 bases matching TRBD2. This CDR3 is 18 amino acids long. Losses at the gene ends were 0 bases for V and 5 bases for J; bases not matched to a gene: 5. From germline, CDR1 is SGHNT and CDR2 YYREEE (reference sequence).

This clone showed up just a few times. The rearrangement joins TRBV25-1 to TRBJ2-7; tentatively, D is TRBD2 (5 bases). The germline V gene encodes CDR1 MGHDK and CDR2 SYGVNS. The CDR3 totals 13 residues. Trimming stripped 5 bases from V and 2 bases from J, with 10 bases between. CDR3 nucleotides: TGTGCCAGCAGTAGGACTGGCCCCTACGAGCAGTACTTC. It is translated as CASSRTGPYEQYF.

The chain employs TRBV5-1 and TRBJ2-1; D gene unclear. Germline values: CDR1 SGHRS, CDR2 YFSETQ. V lost 4 bases to trimming and J lost 0 bases, with 17 bases between them. This CDR3 has 17 residues. CDR3 bases: TGCGCCAGCAGCCCCCAACCAGTAAGAAGCTCCTACAATGAGCAGTTCTTC. Residues: CASSPQPVRSSYNEQFF.

In this sample, this clone turned up a few times. The chain links TRBV7-9 to TRBJ1-2; D not resolved. The CDR3 loop spans 15 amino acids. The germline V and J ends were trimmed by 2 bases and 4 bases, with 14 bases remaining between them. CDR1 and CDR2 from the germline V gene are SEHNR and FQNEAQ (reference sequence). This chain's CDR3 is CASSLSPVVSYGYTF. The CDR3 coding sequence is TGTGCCAGCAGCTTATCTCCCGTAGTGAGCTATGGCTACACCTTC. The variable domain in full, with the rest retrieved from reference TRBV7-9 and TRBJ1-2, is DTGVSQNPRHKITKRGQNVTFRCDPISEHNRLYWYRQTLGQGPEFLTYFQNEAQLEKSRLLSDRFSAERPKGSFSTLEIQRTEQGDSAMYLCASSLSPVVSYGYTFGSGTRLTVV.

This clone was counted only a few times. The gene calls are TRBV19 and TRBJ2-4; 7 nucleotides line up with TRBD1. Trimming at V came to 0 bases and at J to 8 bases, leaving 7 bases not matched to a gene. CDR3 length: 15 residues. Per germline, CDR1 LNHDA and CDR2 SQIVND (reference sequence). CDR3 loop: CASSIEGTARDIQYF. CDR3 in DNA: TGTGCCAGTAGTATAGAGGGGACAGCCCGGGACATTCAGTACTTC.

J is TRBJ1-1 and V is TRBV6-5; tentatively, D is TRBD1 (5 bases). The CDR3 has 13 residues. Germline loops: CDR1 MNHEY, CDR2 SVGAGI. V was clipped by 4 bases and J by 3 bases, with 9 bases between them. CDR3 DNA: TGTGCCAGCAGTTGGGTAGGGGACACTGAAGCTTTCTTT. This encodes CASSWVGDTEAFF.

This clone was found a few times. This sequence joins TRBV30 and TRBJ2-5; 12 positions agree with TRBD2. The V segment lost 5 bases and the J segment 4 bases; nucleotides outside the gene matches: 8. This CDR3 has 15 amino acids. Germline lookup yields CDR1 GTSNPN and CDR2 SVGIG (reference sequence). CDR3 region: CAWRLAGASRETQYF. The CDR3 DNA follows: TGTGCCTGGCGACTAGCGGGGGCCTCCAGAGAGACCCAGTACTTC.

This clone has more than one count but fewer than ten. The chain uses TRBV30 and TRBJ1-2; 7 nucleotides align to TRBD1. Germline V gene lookup returns CDR1 GTSNPN and CDR2 SVGIG (reference sequence). V was pared by 3 bases and J by 1 base, with 8 bases of the junction left unmatched. CDR3 length equals 15 residues. The CDR3 region has the DNA TGTGCCTGGAGCCGGGGGACAGAATATAACTATGGCTACACCTTC. Translating it yields CAWSRGTEYNYGYTF.

In this sample, this clone turned up a few times. This chain uses TRBV25-1 with TRBJ2-7, with 7 bases identical to TRBD1. Germline CDR1 MGHDK, CDR2 SYGVNS. The CDR3 is made up of 13 amino acids. V lost 6 bases to trimming and J lost 3 bases; unmatched junction nucleotides: 5. The CDR3 bases are TGTGCCAGCAGCGACAGGGTAAACTACGAGCAGTACTTC. This gives the protein CASSDRVNYEQYF.

The V gene is TRBV10-3, the J gene TRBJ1-1; 7 nucleotides agree with TRBD1. The junction had 6 bases not matched to a gene; V was cut back by 6 bases and J by 5 bases. Per the germline V gene, CDR1 is ENHRY and CDR2 is SYGVKD. The CDR3 consists of 13 residues. CDR3 loop: CAISETGVTEAFF. CDR3 coding DNA: TGTGCCATCAGCGAAACAGGGGTAACTGAAGCTTTCTTT.

This clone occurred a few times. The chain combines TRBV29-1 with TRBJ1-1; weak D call: TRBD1 (5 bases). With 0 bases removed from V and 1 base from J, the gap between germline ends came to 21 bases. Looked up from germline, CDR1 is SQVTM and CDR2 is ANQGSEA. CDR3 size: 18 residues. In nucleotides, the CDR3 is TGCAGCGTTGAAGAAACAGGAGATATATTTAACTGGAACACTGAAGCTTTCTTT. As protein: CSVEETGDIFNWNTEAFF.

This clone was recorded a few times. The J gene is TRBJ2-7, the V gene TRBV19; D remains unclear. Trimming took off 2 bases at V and 0 bases at J, with 5 bases between the two ends. Germline-derived CDR1 and CDR2 are LNHDA and SQIVND (reference sequence). The CDR3 extends over 13 amino acids. The CDR3 region has the DNA TGTGCCAGTAGTATAAGCCGCTCCTACGAGCAGTACTTC. This gives the protein CASSISRSYEQYF.